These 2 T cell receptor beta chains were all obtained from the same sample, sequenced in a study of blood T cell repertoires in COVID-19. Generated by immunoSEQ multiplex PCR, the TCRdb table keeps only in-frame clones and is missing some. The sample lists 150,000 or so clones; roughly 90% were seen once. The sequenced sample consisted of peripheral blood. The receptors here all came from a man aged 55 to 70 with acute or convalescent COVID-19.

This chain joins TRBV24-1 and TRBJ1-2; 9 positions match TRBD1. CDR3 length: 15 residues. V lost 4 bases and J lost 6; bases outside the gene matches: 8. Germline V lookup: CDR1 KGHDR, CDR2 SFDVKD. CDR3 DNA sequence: TGTGCCACCAGTGACCCTACTCGACAGGGGGATGGCTACACCTTC. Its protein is CATSDPTRQGDGYTF.

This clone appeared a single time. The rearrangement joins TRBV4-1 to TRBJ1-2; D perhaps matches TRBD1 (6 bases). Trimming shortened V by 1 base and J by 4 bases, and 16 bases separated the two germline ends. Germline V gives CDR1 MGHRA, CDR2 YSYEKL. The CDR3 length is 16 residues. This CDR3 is CASSQGQGPLGYGYTF. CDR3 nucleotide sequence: TGCGCCAGCAGCCAAGGGCAGGGGCCCCTAGGCTATGGCTACACCTTC.